The rows below give T cell receptor beta chains drawn from one sample of a study of identical twins. TCRdb called the 5' RACE reads again in MiXCR, with one record for every CDR3 protein. The repertoire has about 330,000 distinct CDR3 sequences, 9% to 15% of them found once; the top ten carry approximately 7.9%. Another study also made use of these data, one on yellow fever vaccine responses in identical twins.

Material: CD8+ T cells sorted from blood. The origin of the receptors is a young woman in good health. CDR3s include the opening cysteine and the closing phenylalanine or tryptophan. A D gene is named only where the DNA matches it firmly. Clone size is shown for a subset of rows, as once, few, many or a class of expanded clone.

D gene,J gene,clone size,V gene,CDR3 protein,CDR3 DNA
-,TRBJ2-5,-,TRBV20-1,CSTTAETQYF,TGCAGTACTACTGCGGAGACCCAGTACTTC
-,TRBJ2-1,-,TRBV4-1,CASSPKRGREGINEQFF,TGCGCCAGCAGCCCCAAAAGGGGGCGGGAAGGTATCAATGAGCAGTTCTTC
TRBD1,TRBJ2-1,few,TRBV7-8,CASSAQMTGGPYNEQFF,TGTGCCAGCAGCGCACAAATGACAGGGGGCCCCTACAATGAGCAGTTCTTC
-,TRBJ2-3,once,TRBV2,CASSEWQGRSDTQYF,TGTGCCAGCAGTGAGTGGCAGGGGAGGAGCGATACGCAGTATTTT
TRBD1,TRBJ2-5,-,TRBV12-3/TRBV12-4,CASSGRQGRGETQYF,TGTGCCAGCAGTGGCCGACAGGGACGTGGTGAGACCCAGTACTTC
-,TRBJ2-5,-,TRBV12-3/TRBV12-4,CASSFREETQYF,TGTGCCAGCAGTTTCAGGGAAGAGACCCAGTACTTC
-,TRBJ2-6,-,TRBV11-1,CASSSPSRQHSGANVLTF,TGTGCCAGCAGCTCACCTAGCCGCCAACATTCTGGGGCCAACGTCCTGACTTTC
-,TRBJ1-1,-,TRBV9,CASSEGGGHMNTEAFF,TGTGCCAGCAGCGAGGGAGGAGGACACATGAACACTGAAGCTTTCTTT
-,TRBJ1-2,many,TRBV12-3/TRBV12-4,CASSLSLNYGYTF,TGTGCCAGCAGTTTATCGCTAAACTATGGCTACACCTTC
-,TRBJ2-5,few,TRBV7-6,CASSQFPRGLETQYF,TGTGCCAGCAGCCAATTTCCAAGGGGGTTAGAGACCCAGTACTTC
-,TRBJ1-2,few,TRBV15,CATSREQVPLNGYTF,TGTGCCACCAGCAGAGAACAGGTTCCTCTGAATGGCTACACCTTC
TRBD1,TRBJ2-7,-,TRBV7-6,CASSLGRGYNEQYF,TGTGCCAGCAGCTTAGGCAGGGGGTACAACGAGCAGTACTTC
TRBD1,TRBJ1-1,many,TRBV12-3/TRBV12-4,CASSPGQGGVPEAFF,TGTGCCAGCAGTCCCGGACAGGGAGGGGTCCCTGAAGCTTTCTTT
-,TRBJ2-7,few,TRBV7-9,CASSLMVGSSYEQYF,TGTGCCAGCAGCTTAATGGTTGGAAGCTCCTACGAGCAGTACTTC